This TCR beta chain came from a study of cytomegalovirus exposure and HLA in healthy donors (dated by TCRdb to about 2017). In terms of the full investigation: In an earlier analysis of fewer than 750 of the donors, about 260 Gb of sequence data and 90 million to 130 million unique TCR beta sequences from approximately 180 million T cells were reported. An early release covering roughly 600 HLA-typed donors comprised approximately 290 gigabases of sequencing data and roughly 86 million unique TCR sequences. The genetic ancestry cluster associated with self-reported Caucasian donors included 81% of the approximately 430 genotyped donors. The study aimed to test whether cataloging public T cell receptors could reveal signatures of past pathogen exposure. The study profiled the T cell repertoires of about 640 subjects by immunosequencing and related them to cytomegalovirus serostatus. In addition to the first cohort of around 670 subjects, a separate validation cohort of around 110 different subjects was used. High-throughput TCR immunosequencing, statistical association of individual TCRs with disease status, and machine learning were combined to predict cytomegalovirus infection status. To study patterns of TCR occurrence, a later analysis re-analyzed previously published TCR beta repertoires from 700 or so donors and added high-resolution HLA genotyping. In the later analysis, no new phenotypic data were used to find candidate immune exposures; instead, reliance was placed on TCR beta sequences and their occurrence across donors. In an earlier analysis of roughly 600 of the donors, high-throughput TCR beta sequencing was used to judge whether each TCR beta V gene segment behaved as functional or pseudogenic. Alongside the repertoire data, information on donor age, sex, ethnicity and CMV serostatus was compiled. A later genetic analysis used genome-wide SNP genotypes for about 65% of the 666 donors, treating that subset as a discovery cohort. All discovery cohort repertoires had been generated using a single sequencing platform. Both class I and class II loci were covered by HLA typing, at four-digit resolution. Typing coverage varied by locus: 629-630 donors for A, B, C, DRB1 and DQB1; around 560 for DQA1; 600 to 610 for DPA1; 450 to 480 for DPB1. Roughly five DR-DQ haplotypes were handled as single units for association and clustering, since linkage in the cohort was strong. Among about 400 genotyped donors of the cohort, an average of approximately 220,000 unique TCR beta nucleotide sequences was sequenced per donor, of which 15% to 20% were non-productive. The research as a whole found: In a later genetic analysis, a missense DCLRE1C variant was associated with V-gene and J-gene trimming of TCR beta chains, and the association was replicated in an independent cohort. It was suggested by the authors that the approach could potentially be generalized to other disease states and immunological phenotypes. The cohort was sequenced for TCR beta chains only, and without alpha or paired-chain data the features that could be detected were limited. Linkage disequilibrium might explain the correlated functional status among segregating V segments, but an unknown experimental factor could not be ruled out. A further reported finding was that TCR beta sequences accurately predicted the HLA-A and HLA-B alleles for most subjects in the first cohort. According to a later genetic analysis, donors in an Asian-associated ancestry cluster had fewer N-insertions in productive TCRs than the approximately 630-donor mean. In an earlier analysis of around 600 of the donors, most TCR beta V segments were observed in productive rearrangements about 90% or about 30% of the time, broadly matching IMGT annotations. HLA typing was unavailable for some donors at each locus, so association tests used only the typed subset. A later analysis found that HLA-associated TCR beta chains were more clonally expanded and had lower generation probabilities than equally common non-associated chains. The sequencing pipeline was judged likely to have produced a cluster of highly shared sequence variants as a technical artifact. Most TCR sequences were seen in very few donors, while some public TCRs were found in many individuals. The earlier analysis of about 600 of the donors excluded some 15 rarely observed V segments, including chromosome 9 orphons, because counts were too low. The study listed 164 TCR beta chains as associated with cytomegalovirus. Specific HLA alleles were associated with some 15,000 TCR beta sequences at a false discovery rate of 0.05 in a later analysis. Immune exposure information for the cohort was limited to CMV serostatus. A later analysis found that TCR association rates varied across HLA loci, with DRB1 alleles showing the most associated TCRs and HLA-C alleles the fewest. Roughly uniform sequencing depth across donors was assumed in presence/absence analyses, although this assumption may not hold. When HLA alleles, especially DR and DQ, strongly co-occurred, TCR associations were difficult to assign to individual alleles. Cytomegalovirus status was reported to be diagnosed by the classifier with high specificity and sensitivity in both the original and validation cohorts. In vitro tests confirmed that a few of the cytomegalovirus-associated TCR beta chains recognize cytomegalovirus antigens. Several of the top co-occurrence clusters appeared to be linked to parvovirus B19, influenza, CMV and Epstein-Barr virus, according to a later analysis. Most CMV-associated TCR beta chains appeared to be HLA-restricted in a later analysis, and the HLA associations seemed to be driven largely by CMV exposure.

The cohort was made up of 666 healthy bone marrow donors. Cohort members were all nominally healthy when sampled, although unrecorded immune exposures were likely present. The donor was CMV seronegative and was included in the group of a few hundred seronegative cohort members. Each donor provided a peripheral blood sample, and peripheral blood mononuclear cells were used for TCR beta sequencing. The Qiagen DNeasy Blood Extraction Kit was used to extract genomic DNA from the blood cell samples. Details on this clone: No cognate antigen has been identified for it. No base qualities exist here, and no much larger clone lies one base off it.

The library was made by the immunoSEQ multiplex PCR assay. For the multiplex PCR, a mixture combining 60 forward primers for TCR Vbeta segments and 13 reverse primers for TCR Jbeta segments was used. Amplification of the CDR3 region of rearranged TCR beta genes was performed with a multiplex PCR assay on genomic DNA. The amplified TCR beta libraries were sequenced on the Illumina HiSeq System as 87-base-pair reads. The paper's data handling went like this. Across the 640 or so repertoires, a later analysis counted roughly 84 million unique TCR beta chains, roughly 11 million of which were shared by at least two donors. To remove PCR and sequencing errors, raw reads were error-corrected and collapsed into unique sequences using a nearest-neighbor algorithm that merged closely related sequences. To assign V, D and J gene segments, CDR3 sequences were aligned to IMGT reference sequences. Each retained sequence needed at least a six-nucleotide match to both a V gene segment and a J gene segment. A rearrangement was called productive if the CDR3 had no stop codons and remained in frame with V and J, and every other rearrangement was called non-productive. CDR3 was defined according to IMGT convention as the region running from the second conserved V-encoded cysteine to the conserved J-encoded phenylalanine. Sequences without an unambiguous match to a single V gene segment were excluded from the earlier analysis of a few hundred of the donors. An earlier analysis of some 610 of the donors called V segments functional above 56.7% productive rearrangements and segregating when the between-donor standard deviation exceeded 5%. To diagnose cytomegalovirus status from the catalog of TCR beta chain sequences, a statistical classification framework was built. V and J gene assignment, in a later analysis, came from comparing TCR nucleotide sequences with IMGT/GENE-DB human TR gene sequences. In a later analysis, CDR3 sequences and most-parsimonious VDJ recombination scenarios were assigned using the TCRdist pipeline. In a later analysis, each TCR beta chain was defined by its CDR3 amino acid sequence together with its V-gene family, and reads without a unique V-gene family were excluded. A later analysis removed 500 to 650 highly shared, low-generation-probability nucleotide sequences to deal with suspected cross-contamination and a sequencing artifact. A later analysis calculated a clonal expansion index for each public chain from normalized within-repertoire ranks of inferred template counts. In a later analysis, generation probabilities were computed with a VDJ recombination model fitted to out-of-frame rearrangements, and the resulting probabilities were checked against IGoR. In a later analysis, hypergeometric tests were used to score TCR-TCR, TCR-HLA and TCR-CMV co-occurrence, with a repertoire-size bias correction applied to TCR pairs. False discovery rates were estimated in a later analysis by permuting HLA or CMV assignments 20 times. In a later analysis, co-occurring TCRs were grouped with DBSCAN, and TCRdist sequence similarity was added when clustering was performed within HLA-allele-positive subsets. Repertoires with fewer than 30,000 or more than 120,000 public chains, plus five repertoires with anomalous nucleotide sharing, were excluded from co-occurrence clustering. TCRdb limited this immuneACCESS table to in-frame rearrangements with V and J called. A share of clones is missing; checked studies link under half to unresolved V genes, and the rest is unexplained. V and J calls and clone size are given by that table; D and trimming were obtained from the DNA. This sample comprises some 98,000 clones, 81% of them detected only once. The biggest ten clones account for roughly 1.5% of the sample.

The TCR was taken from a man in his forties in good health and CMV-seronegative. The sample taken for sequencing was PBMCs.

The nucleotides are TGTGCCAGCACCCCGGGGGATACCTACTACGAGCAGTACTTC. Its product reads: CASTPGDTYYEQYF. In this chain, TRBV5-6 is recombined with TRBJ2-7; the D gene is perhaps TRBD2, from 6 matching bases. The germline V gene specifies SGHDT as CDR1 and YYEEEE as CDR2. The V end loses 6 bases and the J end loses 3 bases, and a stretch of 16 bases separates them. The CDR3 has 14 amino acids, counting the end cysteine and phenylalanine. Only CDR3 DNA remains: 42 bases, in frame from the first base.